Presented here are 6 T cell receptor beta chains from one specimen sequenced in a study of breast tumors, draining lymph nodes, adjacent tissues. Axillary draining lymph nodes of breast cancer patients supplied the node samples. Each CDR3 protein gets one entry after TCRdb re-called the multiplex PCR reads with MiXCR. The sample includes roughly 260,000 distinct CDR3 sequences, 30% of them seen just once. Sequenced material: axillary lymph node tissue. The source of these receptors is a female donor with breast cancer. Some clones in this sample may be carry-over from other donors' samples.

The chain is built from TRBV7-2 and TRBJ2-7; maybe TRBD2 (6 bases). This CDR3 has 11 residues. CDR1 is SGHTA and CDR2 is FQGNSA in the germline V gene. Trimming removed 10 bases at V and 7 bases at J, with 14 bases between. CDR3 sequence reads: CAIRDWREQYF. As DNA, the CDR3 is TGTGCCATCCGGGACTGGCGTGAGCAGTACTTC.

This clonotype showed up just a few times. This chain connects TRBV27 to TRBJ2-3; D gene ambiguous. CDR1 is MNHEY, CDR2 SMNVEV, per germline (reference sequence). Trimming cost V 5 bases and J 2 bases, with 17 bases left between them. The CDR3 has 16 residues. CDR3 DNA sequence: TGTGCCAGCAGTGAAAACAGCCCCGTGGTCACAGATACGCAGTATTTT. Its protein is CASSENSPVVTDTQYF.

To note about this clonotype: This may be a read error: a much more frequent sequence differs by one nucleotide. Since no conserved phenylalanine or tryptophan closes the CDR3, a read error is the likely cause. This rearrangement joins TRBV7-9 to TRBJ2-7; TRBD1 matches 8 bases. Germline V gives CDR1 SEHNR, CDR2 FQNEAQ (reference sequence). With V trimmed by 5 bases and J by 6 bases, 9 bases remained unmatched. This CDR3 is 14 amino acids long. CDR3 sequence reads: CASSPEDRAVEQYL. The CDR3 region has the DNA TGTGCCAGCAGCCCGGAGGACAGGGCAGTCGAGCAGTACCTC.

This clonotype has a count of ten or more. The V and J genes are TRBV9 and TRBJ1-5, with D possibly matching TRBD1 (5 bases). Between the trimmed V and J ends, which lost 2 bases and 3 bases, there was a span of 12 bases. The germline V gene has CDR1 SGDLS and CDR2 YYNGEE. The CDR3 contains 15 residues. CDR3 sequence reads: CASSVGGEYNQPQHF. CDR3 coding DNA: TGTGCCAGCAGCGTGGGGGGGGAATACAATCAGCCCCAGCATTTT. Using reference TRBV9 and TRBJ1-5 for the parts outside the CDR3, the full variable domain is DSGVTQTPKHLITATGQRVTLRCSPRSGDLSVYWYQQSLDQGLQFLIQYYNGEERAKGNILERFSAQQFPDLHSELNLSSLELGDSALYFCASSVGGEYNQPQHFGDGTRLSIL.

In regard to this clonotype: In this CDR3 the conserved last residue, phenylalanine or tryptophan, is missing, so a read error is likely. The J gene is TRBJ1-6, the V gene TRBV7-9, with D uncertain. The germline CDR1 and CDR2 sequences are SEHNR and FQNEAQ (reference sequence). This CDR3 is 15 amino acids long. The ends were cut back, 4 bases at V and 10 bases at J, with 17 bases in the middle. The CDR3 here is CASSSVTGIKSPLHL. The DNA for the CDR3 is TGTGCCAGCAGCTCCGTCACGGGGATAAAATCACCCCTCCACCTT.

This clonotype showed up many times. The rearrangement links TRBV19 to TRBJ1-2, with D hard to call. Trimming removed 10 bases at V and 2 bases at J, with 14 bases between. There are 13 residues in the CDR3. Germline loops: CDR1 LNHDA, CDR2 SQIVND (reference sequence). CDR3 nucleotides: TGTGCCACAAGTGCTCCCCCCAACTATGGCTACACCTTC. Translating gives CATSAPPNYGYTF.